The clone carrying this T cell receptor beta chain has only one observation. The entry originates in a study of T cell repertoires in aging, cancer and after chemotherapy. The template was genomic DNA from peripheral blood, not RNA. V lost 2 bases, J lost 5 bases, and 16 bases lay in between. Germline CDR1 and CDR2: DFQATT and SNEGSKA (reference sequence). This CDR3 region has 16 residues. A mixed TRB-A/B primer pool amplified rearranged TRB by multiplex touch-down PCR. TCRdb re-analysed the multiplex PCR reads in MiXCR, keeping a single row per CDR3 protein. The sample has 1,500 to 2,000 distinct CDR3 sequences, around 69% seen once.

The V gene is TRBV20-1, the J gene TRBJ1-6, with D uncertain. This receptor was obtained from a human donor with a solid tumor. The material sequenced was blood. CDR3 in amino acids: CSARRALGRDNSPLHF. CDR3 in DNA: TGCAGTGCTAGAAGGGCTTTAGGGAGGGATAATTCACCCCTCCACTTT.